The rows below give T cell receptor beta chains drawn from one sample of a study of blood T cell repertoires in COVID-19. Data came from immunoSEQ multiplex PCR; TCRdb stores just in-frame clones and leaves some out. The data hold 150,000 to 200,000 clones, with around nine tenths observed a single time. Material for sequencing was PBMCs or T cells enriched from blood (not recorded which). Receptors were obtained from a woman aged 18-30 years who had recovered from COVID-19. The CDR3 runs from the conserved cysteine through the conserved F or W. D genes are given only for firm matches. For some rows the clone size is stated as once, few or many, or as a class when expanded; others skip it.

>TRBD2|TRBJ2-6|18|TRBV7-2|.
CASSLGGGGLSGANVLTF
TGTGCCAGCAGCCTCGGGGGGGGCGGCCTCTCTGGGGCCAACGTCCTGACTTTC
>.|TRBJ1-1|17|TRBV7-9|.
CASSPPWSQGYYTEAFF
TGTGCCAGCAGCCCCCCTTGGTCACAGGGTTACTACACTGAAGCTTTCTTT
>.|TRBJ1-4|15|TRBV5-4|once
CASSFQRGANEKLFF
TGTGCCAGCAGCTTTCAACGGGGGGCTAATGAAAAACTGTTTTTT
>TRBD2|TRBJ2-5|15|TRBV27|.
CASSGRGRGGETQYF
TGTGCCAGCAGCGGGAGGGGGAGAGGGGGGGAGACCCAGTACTTC
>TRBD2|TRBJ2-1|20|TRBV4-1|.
CASSQDRLAGGASSYNEQFF
TGCGCCAGCAGCCAAGATAGACTAGCGGGAGGTGCTAGCTCCTACAATGAGCAGTTCTTC
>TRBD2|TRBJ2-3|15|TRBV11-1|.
CASSWGLPSTDTQYF
TGTGCCAGCAGCTGGGGACTACCTAGCACAGATACGCAGTATTTT
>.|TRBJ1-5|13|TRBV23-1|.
CASSRGEAQPQHF
TGCGCCAGCAGTCGCGGGGAGGCTCAGCCCCAGCATTTT
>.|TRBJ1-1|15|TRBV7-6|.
CASSPPAKPNTEAFF
TGTGCCAGCAGCCCCCCCGCCAAGCCGAACACTGAAGCTTTCTTT
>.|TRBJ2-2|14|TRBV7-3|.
CASSSHGFRGELFF
TGTGCCAGCAGCTCCCACGGTTTCCGCGGGGAGCTGTTTTTT
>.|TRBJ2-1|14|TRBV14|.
CASSQGLGVDEQFF
TGTGCCAGCAGCCAGGGGCTAGGAGTGGATGAGCAGTTCTTC
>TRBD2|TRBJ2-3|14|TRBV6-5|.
CASSKGGRAGTQYF
TGTGCCAGCAGCAAGGGCGGGAGGGCCGGTACGCAGTATTTT
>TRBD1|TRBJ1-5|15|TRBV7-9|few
CASSWEGGPNQPQHF
TGTGCCAGCAGCTGGGAAGGGGGCCCCAATCAGCCCCAGCATTTT
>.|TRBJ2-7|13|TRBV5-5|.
CASRDPYDYEQYF
TGTGCCAGTCGGGATCCCTACGACTACGAGCAGTACTTC
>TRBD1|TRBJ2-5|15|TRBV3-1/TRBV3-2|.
CASSYPGTVKETQYF
TGTGCCAGCAGCTATCCCGGGACAGTGAAAGAGACCCAGTACTTC
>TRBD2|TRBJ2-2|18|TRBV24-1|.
CATSDGGLAGDRTGELFF
TGTGCCACCAGTGATGGGGGACTAGCGGGAGATCGGACCGGGGAGCTGTTTTTT
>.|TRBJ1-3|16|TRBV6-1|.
CASSVSFSHSGNTIYF
TGTGCCAGCAGTGTTTCCTTCAGTCACTCTGGAAACACCATATATTTT
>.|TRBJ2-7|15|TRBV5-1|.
CASSASIQRGTEQYF
TGCGCCAGCAGCGCCTCTATCCAGAGGGGGACCGAGCAGTACTTC
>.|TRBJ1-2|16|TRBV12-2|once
CASRFRGSGLNYGYTF
TGTGCAAGTCGCTTCAGGGGGTCCGGATTAAACTATGGCTACACCTTC
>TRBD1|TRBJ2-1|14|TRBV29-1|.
CSGEPGQGSGEQFF
TGCAGCGGAGAACCGGGACAGGGGTCGGGTGAGCAGTTCTTC
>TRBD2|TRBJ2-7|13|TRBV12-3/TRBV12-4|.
CASRLLAGGEQYF
TGTGCCAGCAGGTTACTAGCGGGTGGCGAGCAGTACTTC
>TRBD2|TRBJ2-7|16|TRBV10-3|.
CAISESSLAGGQGQYF
TGTGCCATCAGTGAGTCTTCCCTAGCGGGGGGTCAGGGGCAGTACTTC
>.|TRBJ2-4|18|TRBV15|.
CATSSRSFAQGAKNIQYF
TGTGCCACCAGCAGTCGGTCGTTCGCCCAGGGAGCCAAAAACATTCAGTACTTC
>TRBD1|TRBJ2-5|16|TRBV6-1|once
CASSEDRVRGQETQYF
TGTGCCAGCAGTGAGGACAGGGTAAGGGGCCAAGAGACCCAGTACTTC
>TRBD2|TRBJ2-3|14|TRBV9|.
CASSALAGTDTQYF
TGTGCCAGCAGCGCACTAGCGGGCACAGATACGCAGTATTTT